The sequence of this T cell receptor (beta chain) was determined in a study of T cell responses to AZD1222 COVID-19 vaccine. The protocol was immunoSEQ multiplex PCR, while the TCRdb copy is restricted to in-frame clones and leaves out a portion. The sample has 110,000 to 150,000 clones, over 90% seen once. The germline V gene has CDR1 ENHRY and CDR2 SYGVKD. V trimming: 6 bases; J trimming: 2 bases; junction bases outside the gene matches: 5. This CDR3 has 16 residues. The sequenced sample was peripheral blood, obtained on day 0 of AZD1222 vaccination. The TCR was taken from an adult in good health. The V call is TRBV10-3, the J call TRBJ2-2; 11 bases align to TRBD2. The CDR3 loop reads CAIRTGTSGNTGELFF. CDR3 bases: TGTGCCATCAGAACCGGGACTAGCGGTAACACCGGGGAGCTGTTTTTT.